This TCR beta chain was sequenced during a study of T cells in Graves' hyperthyroidism and ophthalmopathy. The wider study: The blood sample was taken at first diagnosis, before treatment began.

Many counts were recorded for this clonotype. Antigen: not known. Diagnostic decisions used clinical symptoms, serum thyroxine and TRAb, thyroid ultrasound and orbital computed tomography. General study points: A median around 6.4 months before onset, the model predicted ophthalmopathy. Stable hyperthyroidism and ophthalmopathy were separated using 13 V-J signatures.

Researchers amplified the TCR beta CDR3 regions from RNA transcripts. The HTBI set primed first-round TCR CDR3 RT-PCR. TCRdb itself ran the multiplex PCR reads through MiXCR, one entry per CDR3 protein. The sample lists 20,000 to 30,000 distinct CDR3 sequences; around 40% were seen once. CDR1 and CDR2 from the germline V gene are MDHEN and SYDVKM. This CDR3 spans 14 amino acids. V was pared by 8 bases and J by 2 bases, with 8 bases of the junction left unmatched. V is TRBV28 and J is TRBJ2-7; 8 bases align to TRBD2. The TCR sequence derives from a woman in her twenties or thirties with Graves' hyperthyroidism. Input material: blood. In nucleotides, the CDR3 is TGTGCCAGCCGGACTCTAGCGGGTGCCTACGAGCAGTACTTC. Translated, it gives CASRTLAGAYEQYF.